This T cell receptor (beta chain) is from a study of blood T cell repertoires in COVID-19. Germline V gene lookup returns CDR1 LGHNA and CDR2 YSLEER. V shed 1 base and J 7 bases; nucleotides not matched to a gene: 4. This CDR3 has 15 residues. Using immunoSEQ multiplex PCR, the repertoire was profiled, and TCRdb retains in-frame clones only, with some absent. The table records 140,000 to 150,000 clones, more than 75% of them present only once. This sequence originates from a woman aged 30 to 39 with acute COVID-19. The rearrangement links TRBV4-3 to TRBJ2-7, with 13 bases aligning to TRBD2. Sequencing was performed on PBMCs or T cells enriched from blood (not recorded which). This CDR3 is CASSQAGLAGYEQYF. The CDR3 DNA sequence: TGCGCCAGCAGCCAAGCGGGACTAGCGGGATATGAGCAGTACTTC.